This T cell receptor beta chain is from a study of OX40 agonist ivuxolimab in advanced cancers. TCRdb's copy holds only in-frame clones and misses some; the assay was immunoSEQ multiplex PCR. The sample carries approximately 76,000 clones, less than 90% recorded once. This CDR3 is built from 14 residues. Germline CDR1 reads SQVTM; CDR2 reads ANQGSEA. V lost 4 bases, J lost 3 bases, and 15 bases lay in between. Samples of blood were obtained at baseline, on cycle 4 day 1, and on cycle 7 day 1. V and J are TRBV29-1 and TRBJ1-1; D call uncertain. The TCR comes from an adult with an advanced solid tumor such as melanoma, head and neck, liver or kidney cancer. Sequencing used CD4+ or CD8+ T cells sorted from blood, obtained in a trial of the OX40 agonist ivuxolimab. CDR3 DNA sequence: TGCAGCGTTGGTCGGGCCACCACCGACACTGAAGCTTTCTTT. It encodes CSVGRATTDTEAFF.